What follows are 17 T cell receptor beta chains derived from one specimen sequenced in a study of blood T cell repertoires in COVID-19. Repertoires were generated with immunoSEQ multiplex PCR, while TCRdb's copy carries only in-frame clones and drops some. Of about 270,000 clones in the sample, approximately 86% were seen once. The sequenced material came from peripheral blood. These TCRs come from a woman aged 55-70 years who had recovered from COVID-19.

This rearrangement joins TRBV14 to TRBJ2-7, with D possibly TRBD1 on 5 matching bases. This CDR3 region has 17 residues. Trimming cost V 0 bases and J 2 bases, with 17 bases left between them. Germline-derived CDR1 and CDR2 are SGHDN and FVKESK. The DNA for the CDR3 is TGTGCCAGCAGCCAAGATAGATCGGACACCCTTACCTACGAGCAGTACTTC. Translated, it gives CASSQDRSDTLTYEQYF.

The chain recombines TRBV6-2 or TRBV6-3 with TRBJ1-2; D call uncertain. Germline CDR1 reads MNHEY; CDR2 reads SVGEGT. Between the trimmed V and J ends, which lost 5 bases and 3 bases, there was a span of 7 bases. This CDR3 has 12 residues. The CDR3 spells CASSLGYYGYTF. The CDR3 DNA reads TGTGCCAGCAGTCTCGGGTACTATGGCTACACCTTC.

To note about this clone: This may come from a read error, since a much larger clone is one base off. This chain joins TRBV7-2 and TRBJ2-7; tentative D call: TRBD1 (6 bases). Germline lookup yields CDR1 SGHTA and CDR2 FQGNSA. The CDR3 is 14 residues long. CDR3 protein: CVSSDRDTLYEQYF. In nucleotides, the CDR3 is TGTGTCAGCAGCGACCGGGACACATTATACGAGCAGTACTTC.

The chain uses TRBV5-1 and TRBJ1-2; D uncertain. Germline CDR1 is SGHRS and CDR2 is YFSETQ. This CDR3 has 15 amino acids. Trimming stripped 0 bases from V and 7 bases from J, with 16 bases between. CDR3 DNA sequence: TGCGCCAGCAGCTTGGGCGGGGATCCCCTTCGTGGCTACACCTTC. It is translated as CASSLGGDPLRGYTF.

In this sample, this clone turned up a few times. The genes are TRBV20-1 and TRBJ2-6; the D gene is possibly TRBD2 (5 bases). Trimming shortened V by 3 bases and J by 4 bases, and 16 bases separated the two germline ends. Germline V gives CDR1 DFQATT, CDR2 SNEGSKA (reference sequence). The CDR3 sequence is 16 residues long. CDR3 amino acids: CSASSLGIRGANVLTF. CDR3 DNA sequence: TGCAGTGCTAGTTCGCTCGGGATCAGGGGGGCCAACGTCCTGACTTTC.

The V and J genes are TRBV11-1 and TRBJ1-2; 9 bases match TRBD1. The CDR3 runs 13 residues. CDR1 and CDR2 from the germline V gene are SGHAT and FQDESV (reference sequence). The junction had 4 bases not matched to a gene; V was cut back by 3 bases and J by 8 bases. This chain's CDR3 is CASSLAGQGGYTF. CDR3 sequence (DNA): TGTGCCAGCAGCTTGGCCGGACAGGGGGGCTACACCTTC. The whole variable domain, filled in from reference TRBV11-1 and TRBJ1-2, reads EAEVAQSPRYKITEKSQAVAFWCDPISGHATLYWYRQILGQGPELLVQFQDESVVDDSQLPKDRFSAERLKGVDSTLKIQPAELGDSAMYLCASSLAGQGGYTFGSGTRLTVV.

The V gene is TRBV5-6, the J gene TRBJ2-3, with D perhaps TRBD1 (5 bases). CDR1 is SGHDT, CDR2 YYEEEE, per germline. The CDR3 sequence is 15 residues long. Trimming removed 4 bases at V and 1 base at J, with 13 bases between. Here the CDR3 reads CASSPLLGGTDTQYF. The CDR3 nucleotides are TGTGCCAGCAGCCCACTCCTAGGGGGCACAGATACGCAGTATTTT.

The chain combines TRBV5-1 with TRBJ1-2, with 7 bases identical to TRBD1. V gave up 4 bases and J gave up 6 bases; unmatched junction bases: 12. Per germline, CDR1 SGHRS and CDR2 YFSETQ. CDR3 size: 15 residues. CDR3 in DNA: TGCGCCAGCAGCCTCGGACAGGAGGGGCTCGATGGCTACACCTTC. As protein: CASSLGQEGLDGYTF.

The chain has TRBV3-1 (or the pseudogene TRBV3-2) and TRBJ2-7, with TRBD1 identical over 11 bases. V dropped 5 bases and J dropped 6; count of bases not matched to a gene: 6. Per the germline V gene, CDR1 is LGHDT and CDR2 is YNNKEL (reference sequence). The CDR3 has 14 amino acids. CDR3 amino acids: CASSGGQGAIEQYF. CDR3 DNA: TGTGCCAGCAGCGGAGGACAGGGGGCTATCGAGCAGTACTTC.

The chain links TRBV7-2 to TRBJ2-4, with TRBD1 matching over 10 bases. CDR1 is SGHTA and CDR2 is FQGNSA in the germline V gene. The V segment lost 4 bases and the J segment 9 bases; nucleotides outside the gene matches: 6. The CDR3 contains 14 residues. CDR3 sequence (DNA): TGTGCCAGCAGCTCCAGACAGGGGGCGGGCATTCAGTACTTC. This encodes CASSSRQGAGIQYF. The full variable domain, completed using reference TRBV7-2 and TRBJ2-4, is GAGVSQSPSNKVTEKGKDVELRCDPISGHTALYWYRQSLGQGLEFLIYFQGNSAPDKSGLPSDRFSAERTGGSVSTLTIQRTQQEDSAVYLCASSSRQGAGIQYFGAGTRLSVL.

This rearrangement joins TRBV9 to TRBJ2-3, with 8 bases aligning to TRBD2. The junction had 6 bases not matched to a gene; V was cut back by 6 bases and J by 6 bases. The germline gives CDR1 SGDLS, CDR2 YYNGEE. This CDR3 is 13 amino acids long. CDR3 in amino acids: CASKRGGGDTQYF. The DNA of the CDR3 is TGTGCCAGCAAACGGGGGGGCGGCGATACGCAGTATTTT. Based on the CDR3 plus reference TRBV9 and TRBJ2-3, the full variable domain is DSGVTQTPKHLITATGQRVTLRCSPRSGDLSVYWYQQSLDQGLQFLIQYYNGEERAKGNILERFSAQQFPDLHSELNLSSLELGDSALYFCASKRGGGDTQYFGPGTRLTVL.

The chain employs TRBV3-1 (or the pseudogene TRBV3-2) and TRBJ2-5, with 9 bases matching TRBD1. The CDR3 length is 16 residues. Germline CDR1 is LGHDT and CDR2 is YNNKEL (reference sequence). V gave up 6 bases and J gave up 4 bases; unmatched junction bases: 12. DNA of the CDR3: TGTGCCAGCAGGCCCACCGGGACAGGGAGTGGAGAGACCCAGTACTTC. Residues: CASRPTGTGSGETQYF.

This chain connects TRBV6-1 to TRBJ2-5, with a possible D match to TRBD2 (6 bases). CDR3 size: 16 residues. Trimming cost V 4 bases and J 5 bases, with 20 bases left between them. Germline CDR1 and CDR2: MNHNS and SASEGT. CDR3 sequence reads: CASSGLGAGEVETQYF. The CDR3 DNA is TGTGCCAGCAGTGGCCTGGGCGCTGGGGAGGTCGAGACCCAGTACTTC.

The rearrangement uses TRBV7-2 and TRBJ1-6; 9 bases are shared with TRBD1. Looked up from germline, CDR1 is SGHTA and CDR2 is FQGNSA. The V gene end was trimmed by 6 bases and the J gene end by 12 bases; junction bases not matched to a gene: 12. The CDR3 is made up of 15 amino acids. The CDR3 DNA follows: TGTGCCAGCAGGGCACCCGGGACAGGGTACGGACCCCTCCACTTT. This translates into CASRAPGTGYGPLHF.

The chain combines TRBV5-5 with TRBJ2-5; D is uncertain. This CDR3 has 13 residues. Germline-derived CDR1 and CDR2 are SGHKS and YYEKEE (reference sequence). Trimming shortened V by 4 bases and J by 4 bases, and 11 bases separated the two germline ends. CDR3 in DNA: TGTGCCAGCAGCATCAGACTGGCAGAGACCCAGTACTTC. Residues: CASSIRLAETQYF. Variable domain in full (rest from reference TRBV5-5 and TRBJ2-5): DAGVTQSPTHLIKTRGQQVTLRCSPISGHKSVSWYQQVLGQGPQFIFQYYEKEERGRGNFPDRFSARQFPNYSSELNVNALLLGDSALYLCASSIRLAETQYFGPGTRLLVL.

The CDR3, as DNA: TGTGCCAGCAGTTGGGGACAGGGCGGCGAGCAGTACTTC. Translation gives CASSWGQGGEQYF. The rearrangement uses TRBV28 and TRBJ2-7, with 9 bases that match TRBD1. Germline CDR1 is MDHEN and CDR2 is SYDVKM. V lost 4 bases, J lost 6 bases, and 4 bases stayed unmatched. The length of the CDR3 is 13 residues.

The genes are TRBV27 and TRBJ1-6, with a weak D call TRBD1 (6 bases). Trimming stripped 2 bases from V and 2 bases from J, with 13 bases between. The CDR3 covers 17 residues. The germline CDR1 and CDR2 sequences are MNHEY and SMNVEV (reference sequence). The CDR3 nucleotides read TGTGCCAGCAGTTTAATCCAGGGGCTAACCTATAATTCACCCCTCCACTTT. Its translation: CASSLIQGLTYNSPLHF.